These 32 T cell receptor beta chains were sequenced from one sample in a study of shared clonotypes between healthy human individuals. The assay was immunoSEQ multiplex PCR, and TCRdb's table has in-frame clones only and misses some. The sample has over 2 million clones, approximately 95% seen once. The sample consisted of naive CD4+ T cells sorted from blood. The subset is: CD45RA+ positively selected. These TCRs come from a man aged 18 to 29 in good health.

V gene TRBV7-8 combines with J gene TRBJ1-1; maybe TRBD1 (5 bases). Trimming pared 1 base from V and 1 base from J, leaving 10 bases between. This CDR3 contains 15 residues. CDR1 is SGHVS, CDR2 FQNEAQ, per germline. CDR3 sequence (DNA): TGTGCCAGCAGCTTAGACGGGGGAAGGAACACTGAAGCTTTCTTT. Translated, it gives CASSLDGGRNTEAFF.

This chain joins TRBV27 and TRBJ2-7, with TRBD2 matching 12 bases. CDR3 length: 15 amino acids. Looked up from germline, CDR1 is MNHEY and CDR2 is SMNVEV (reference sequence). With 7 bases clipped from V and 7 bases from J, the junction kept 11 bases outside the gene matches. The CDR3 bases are TGTGCCAGCACATGGCTAGCGGGAGGGCCCAGGGAGCAGTACTTC. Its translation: CASTWLAGGPREQYF.

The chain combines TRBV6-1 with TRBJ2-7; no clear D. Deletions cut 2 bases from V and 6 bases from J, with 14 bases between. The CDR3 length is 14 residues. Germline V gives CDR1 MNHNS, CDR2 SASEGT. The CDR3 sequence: CASSEPGVTGEQYF. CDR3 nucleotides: TGTGCCAGCAGTGAACCTGGGGTAACTGGCGAGCAGTACTTC.

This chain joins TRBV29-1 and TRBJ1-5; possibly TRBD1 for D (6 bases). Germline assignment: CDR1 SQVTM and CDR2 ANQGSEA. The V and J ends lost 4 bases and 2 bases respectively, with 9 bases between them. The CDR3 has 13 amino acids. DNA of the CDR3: TGCAGCGTTGGGGGGGCCGGCAATCAGCCCCAGCATTTT. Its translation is CSVGGAGNQPQHF. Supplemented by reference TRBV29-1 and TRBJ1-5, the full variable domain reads SAVISQKPSRDICQRGTSLTIQCQVDSQVTMMFWYRQQPGQSLTLIATANQGSEATYESGFVIDKFPISRPNLTFSTLTVSNMSPEDSSIYLCSVGGAGNQPQHFGDGTRLSIL.

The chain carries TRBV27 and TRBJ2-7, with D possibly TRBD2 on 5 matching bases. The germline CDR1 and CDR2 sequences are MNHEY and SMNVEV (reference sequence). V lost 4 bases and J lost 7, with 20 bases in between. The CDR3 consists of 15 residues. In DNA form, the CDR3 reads TGTGCCAGCAGTTCAACCCAGGTGGGGTCGGGGGAGCAGTACTTC. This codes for CASSSTQVGSGEQYF.

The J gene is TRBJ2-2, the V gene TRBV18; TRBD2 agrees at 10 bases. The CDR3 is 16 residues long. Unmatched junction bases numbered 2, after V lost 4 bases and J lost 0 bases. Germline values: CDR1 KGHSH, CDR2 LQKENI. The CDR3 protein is CASSRAGGTNTGELFF. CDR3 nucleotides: TGTGCCAGCTCACGAGCGGGGGGGACGAACACCGGGGAGCTGTTTTTT.

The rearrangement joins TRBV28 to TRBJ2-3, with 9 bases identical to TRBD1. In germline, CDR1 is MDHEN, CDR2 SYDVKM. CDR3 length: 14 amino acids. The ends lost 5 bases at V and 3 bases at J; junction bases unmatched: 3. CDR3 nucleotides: TGTGCCAGCAGTCCCGGACAGGGGACAGATACGCAGTATTTT. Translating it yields CASSPGQGTDTQYF.

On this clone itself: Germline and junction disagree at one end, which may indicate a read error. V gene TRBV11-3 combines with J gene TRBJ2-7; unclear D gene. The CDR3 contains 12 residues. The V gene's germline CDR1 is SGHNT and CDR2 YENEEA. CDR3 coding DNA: TGTGCCAGCAGCTTACCCTACTACAAGCAGTACTTC. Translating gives CASSLPYYKQYF.

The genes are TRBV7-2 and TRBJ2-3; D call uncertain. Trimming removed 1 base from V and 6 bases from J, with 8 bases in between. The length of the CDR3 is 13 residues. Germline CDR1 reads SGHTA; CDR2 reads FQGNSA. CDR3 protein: CASSLVFGDTQYF. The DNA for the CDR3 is TGTGCCAGCAGCTTAGTATTTGGCGATACGCAGTATTTT.

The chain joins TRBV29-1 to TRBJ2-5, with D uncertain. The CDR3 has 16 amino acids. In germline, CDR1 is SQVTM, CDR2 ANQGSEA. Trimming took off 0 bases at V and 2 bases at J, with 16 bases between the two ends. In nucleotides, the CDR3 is TGCAGCGTTGAAGATCCCGTAGGGCGGCCTCAAGAGACCCAGTACTTC. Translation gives CSVEDPVGRPQETQYF.

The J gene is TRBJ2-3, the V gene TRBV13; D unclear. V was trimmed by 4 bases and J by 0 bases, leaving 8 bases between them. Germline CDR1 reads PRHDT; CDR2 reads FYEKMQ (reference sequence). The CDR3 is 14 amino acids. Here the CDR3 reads CASSSKHSTDTQYF. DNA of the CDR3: TGTGCCAGCAGCTCTAAACACAGCACAGATACGCAGTATTTT.

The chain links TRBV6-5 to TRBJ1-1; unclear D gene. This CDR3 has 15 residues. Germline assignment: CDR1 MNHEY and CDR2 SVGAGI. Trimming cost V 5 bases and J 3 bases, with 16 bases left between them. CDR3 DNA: TGTGCCAGCAGTCCCCCCGGCCTAAGCTACACTGAAGCTTTCTTT. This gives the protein CASSPPGLSYTEAFF.

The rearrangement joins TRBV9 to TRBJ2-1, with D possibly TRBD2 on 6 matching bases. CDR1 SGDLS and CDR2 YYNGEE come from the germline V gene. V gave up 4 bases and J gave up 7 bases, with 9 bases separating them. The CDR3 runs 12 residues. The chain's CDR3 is CASSYGGNEQFF. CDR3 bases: TGTGCCAGCAGCTACGGAGGGAATGAGCAGTTCTTC.

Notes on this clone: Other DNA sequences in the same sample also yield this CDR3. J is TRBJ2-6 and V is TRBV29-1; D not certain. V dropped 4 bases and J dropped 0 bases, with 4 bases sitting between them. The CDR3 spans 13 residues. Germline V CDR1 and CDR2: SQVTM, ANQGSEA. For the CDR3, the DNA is TGCAGCGTTGCAGTCTCTGGGGCCAACGTCCTGACTTTC. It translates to CSVAVSGANVLTF.

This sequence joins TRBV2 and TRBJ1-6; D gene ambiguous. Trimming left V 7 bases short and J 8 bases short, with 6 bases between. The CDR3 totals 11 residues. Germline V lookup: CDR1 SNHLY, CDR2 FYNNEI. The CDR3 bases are TGTGCCAGCACCTTCTATTCACCCCTCCACTTT. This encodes CASTFYSPLHF.

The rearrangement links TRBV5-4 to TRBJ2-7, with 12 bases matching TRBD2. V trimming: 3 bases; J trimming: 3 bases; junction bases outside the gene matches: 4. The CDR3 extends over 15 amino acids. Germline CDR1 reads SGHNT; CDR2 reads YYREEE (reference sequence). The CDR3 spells CASSSRTSGNYEQYF. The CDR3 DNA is TGTGCCAGCAGCTCGAGGACTAGCGGGAACTACGAGCAGTACTTC. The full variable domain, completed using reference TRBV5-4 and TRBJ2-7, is ETGVTQSPTHLIKTRGQQVTLRCSSQSGHNTVSWYQQALGQGPQFIFQYYREEENGRGNFPPRFSGLQFPNYSSELNVNALELDDSALYLCASSSRTSGNYEQYFGPGTRLTVT.

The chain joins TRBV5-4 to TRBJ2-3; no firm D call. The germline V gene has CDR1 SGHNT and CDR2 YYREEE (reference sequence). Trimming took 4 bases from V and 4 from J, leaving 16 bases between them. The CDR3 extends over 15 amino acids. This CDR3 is CASSPGPTIPDTQYF. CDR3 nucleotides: TGTGCCAGCAGCCCCGGCCCAACTATTCCAGATACGCAGTATTTT.

The CDR3 protein is CASSQDRRGELFF. CDR3 DNA: TGTGCCAGCAGCCAAGATAGAAGGGGGGAGCTGTTTTTT. V gene TRBV14 combines with J gene TRBJ2-2; no clear D. Trimming took off 0 bases at V and 8 bases at J, with 7 bases between the two ends. The CDR3 is 13 amino acids. Germline CDR1 is SGHDN and CDR2 is FVKESK.

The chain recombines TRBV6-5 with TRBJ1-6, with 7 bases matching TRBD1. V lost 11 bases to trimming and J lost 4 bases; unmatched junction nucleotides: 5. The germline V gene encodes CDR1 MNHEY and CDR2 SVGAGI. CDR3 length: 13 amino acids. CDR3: CAHRDSYNSPLHF. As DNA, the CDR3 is TGTGCCCACCGGGACAGTTATAATTCACCCCTCCACTTT.

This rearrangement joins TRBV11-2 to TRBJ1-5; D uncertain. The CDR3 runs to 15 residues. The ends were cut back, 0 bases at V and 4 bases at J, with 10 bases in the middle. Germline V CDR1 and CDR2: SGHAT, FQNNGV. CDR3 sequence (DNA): TGTGCCAGCAGCTTAGACGGGCAGTTAAATCAGCCCCAGCATTTT. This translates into CASSLDGQLNQPQHF. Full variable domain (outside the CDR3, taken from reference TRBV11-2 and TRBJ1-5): EAGVAQSPRYKIIEKRQSVAFWCNPISGHATLYWYQQILGQGPKLLIQFQNNGVVDDSQLPKDRFSAERLKGVDSTLKIQPAKLEDSAVYLCASSLDGQLNQPQHFGDGTRLSIL.

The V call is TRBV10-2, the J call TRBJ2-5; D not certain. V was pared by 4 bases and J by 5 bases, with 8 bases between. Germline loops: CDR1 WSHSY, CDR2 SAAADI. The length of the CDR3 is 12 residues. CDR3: CASSGNRETQYF. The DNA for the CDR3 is TGCGCCAGCAGTGGGAACCGGGAGACCCAGTACTTC.

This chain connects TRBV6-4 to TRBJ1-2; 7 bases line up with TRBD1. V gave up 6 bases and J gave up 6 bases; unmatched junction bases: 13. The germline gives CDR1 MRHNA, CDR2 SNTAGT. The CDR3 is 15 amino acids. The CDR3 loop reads CASSEQAGGGNGYTF. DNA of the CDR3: TGTGCCAGCAGCGAACAAGCAGGGGGGGGAAATGGCTACACCTTC.

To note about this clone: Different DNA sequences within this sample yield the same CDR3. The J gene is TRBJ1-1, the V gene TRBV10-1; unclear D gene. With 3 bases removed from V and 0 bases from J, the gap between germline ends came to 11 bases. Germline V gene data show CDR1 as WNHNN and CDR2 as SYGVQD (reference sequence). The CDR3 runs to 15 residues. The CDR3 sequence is CASSESGRMNTEAFF. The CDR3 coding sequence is TGCGCCAGCAGTGAATCTGGCCGAATGAACACTGAAGCTTTCTTT.

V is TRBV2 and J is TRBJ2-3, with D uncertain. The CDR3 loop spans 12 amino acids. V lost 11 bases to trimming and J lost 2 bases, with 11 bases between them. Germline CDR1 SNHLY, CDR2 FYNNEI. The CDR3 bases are TGTGCCGCGAGGCAGAACACAGATACGCAGTATTTT. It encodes CAARQNTDTQYF.

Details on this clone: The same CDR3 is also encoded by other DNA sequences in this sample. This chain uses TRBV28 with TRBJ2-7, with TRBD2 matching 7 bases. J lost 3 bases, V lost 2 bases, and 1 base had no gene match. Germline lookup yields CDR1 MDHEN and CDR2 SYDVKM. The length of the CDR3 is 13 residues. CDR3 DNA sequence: TGTGCCAGCAGTTTACTAGCGGTCTACGAGCAGTACTTC. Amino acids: CASSLLAVYEQYF.

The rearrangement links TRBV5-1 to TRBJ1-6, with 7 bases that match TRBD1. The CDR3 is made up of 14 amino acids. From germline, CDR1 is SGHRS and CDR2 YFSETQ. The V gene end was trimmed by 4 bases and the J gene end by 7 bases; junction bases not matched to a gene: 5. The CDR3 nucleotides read TGCGCCAGCAGCGTCTCGACAGGGAATTCACCCCTCCACTTT. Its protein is CASSVSTGNSPLHF.

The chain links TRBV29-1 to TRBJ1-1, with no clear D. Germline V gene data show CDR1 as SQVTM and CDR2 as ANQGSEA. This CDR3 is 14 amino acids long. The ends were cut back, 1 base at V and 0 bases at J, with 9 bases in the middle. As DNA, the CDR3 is TGCAGCGTTGAAGTACAGTTTATGAACACTGAAGCTTTCTTT. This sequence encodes CSVEVQFMNTEAFF.

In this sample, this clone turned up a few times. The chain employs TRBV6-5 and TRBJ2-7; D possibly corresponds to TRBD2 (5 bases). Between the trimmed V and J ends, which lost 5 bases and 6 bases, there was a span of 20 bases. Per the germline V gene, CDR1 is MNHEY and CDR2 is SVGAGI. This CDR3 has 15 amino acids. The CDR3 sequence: CASSRRSGGPSEQYF. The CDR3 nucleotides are TGTGCCAGCAGTCGCAGATCCGGCGGGCCGTCCGAGCAGTACTTC.

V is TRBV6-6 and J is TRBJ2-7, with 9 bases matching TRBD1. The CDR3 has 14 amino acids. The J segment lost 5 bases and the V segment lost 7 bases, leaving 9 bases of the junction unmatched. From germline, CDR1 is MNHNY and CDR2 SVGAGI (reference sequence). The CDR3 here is CASNPTGGIDEQYF. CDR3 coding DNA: TGTGCCAGCAATCCGACAGGGGGAATCGACGAGCAGTACTTC.

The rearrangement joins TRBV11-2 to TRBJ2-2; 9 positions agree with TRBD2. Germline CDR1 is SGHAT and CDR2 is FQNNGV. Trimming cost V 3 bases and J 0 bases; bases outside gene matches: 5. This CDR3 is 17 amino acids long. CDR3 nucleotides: TGTGCCAGCAGCTTCAATAGCGGGAGCGCGAACACCGGGGAGCTGTTTTTT. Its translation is CASSFNSGSANTGELFF.

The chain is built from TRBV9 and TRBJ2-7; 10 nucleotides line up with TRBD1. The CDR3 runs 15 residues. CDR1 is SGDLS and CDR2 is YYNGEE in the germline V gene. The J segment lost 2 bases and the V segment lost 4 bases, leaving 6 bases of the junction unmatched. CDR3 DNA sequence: TGTGCCAGCAGCTCCCGGGACAGGGGTACCTACGAGCAGTACTTC. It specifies CASSSRDRGTYEQYF. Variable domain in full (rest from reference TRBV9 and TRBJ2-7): DSGVTQTPKHLITATGQRVTLRCSPRSGDLSVYWYQQSLDQGLQFLIQYYNGEERAKGNILERFSAQQFPDLHSELNLSSLELGDSALYFCASSSRDRGTYEQYFGPGTRLTVT.

The CDR3 loop is CAISDLGGTEAFF. In DNA, the CDR3 is TGTGCCATCAGTGATTTGGGCGGGACTGAAGCTTTCTTT. This chain joins TRBV10-3 and TRBJ1-1; D is unclear. Deletions cut 3 bases from V and 5 bases from J, with 10 bases between. CDR1 ENHRY and CDR2 SYGVKD come from the germline V gene. The CDR3 is 13 residues long.